One sample yielded the 14 T cell receptor beta chains listed below, sequenced in a study of CD8+CD57+ T cells in acquired aplastic anemia. TCR beta VDJ and CDR3 were profiled, and genomic DNA was the template. Using its own MiXCR run on the reads, TCRdb lists one record per CDR3 protein. Of some 170,000 distinct CDR3 sequences listed, around half are singletons. Selection for sequencing was limited to patients who had shown CD8+CD57+ cell expansion by flow cytometry. Sequencing used sorted CD4+, CD8+, or CD8+CD57+ T cells (not recorded which) from PBMCs. Receptor source: a human donor with aplastic anemia.

In the case of this clonotype: This likely comes from a read error, as the CDR3 has no conserved phenylalanine or tryptophan at its end. This chain connects TRBV3-1 to TRBJ2-5, with a weak D call TRBD1 (6 bases). V was shortened by 3 bases and J by 5 bases, with 16 bases between the two germline ends. Germline V lookup: CDR1 LGHDT, CDR2 YNNKEL (reference sequence). The CDR3 runs 15 residues. The CDR3 sequence: CASSQGVSRGETQYL. CDR3 DNA sequence: TGTGCCAGCAGCCAGGGGGTCTCGAGGGGGGAGACCCAGTACCTC.

V is TRBV11-2 and J is TRBJ2-7, with 8 nucleotides matching TRBD2. Germline V gene data show CDR1 as SGHAT and CDR2 as FQNNGV. The V segment lost 1 base and the J segment 3 bases; nucleotides outside the gene matches: 14. The CDR3 extends over 18 amino acids. The DNA of the CDR3 is TGTGCCAGCAGCTTAGGGGATAGCGGGGCCGCTAGACACTACGAGCAGTACTTC. Amino acid sequence: CASSLGDSGAARHYEQYF. The full variable domain, with the rest looked up from reference TRBV11-2 and TRBJ2-7, is EAGVAQSPRYKIIEKRQSVAFWCNPISGHATLYWYQQILGQGPKLLIQFQNNGVVDDSQLPKDRFSAERLKGVDSTLKIQPAKLEDSAVYLCASSLGDSGAARHYEQYFGPGTRLTVT.

As to this clonotype: One junction end disagrees with the germline gene, perhaps due to a read error. This chain joins TRBV2 and TRBJ2-4; D unclear. Germline V gives CDR1 SNHLY, CDR2 FYNNEI. The CDR3 spans 15 residues. The CDR3 loop reads CAGSEWDSAENIQYF. The DNA for the CDR3 is TGTGCCGGCAGTGAGTGGGATTCGGCCGAAAACATTCAGTACTTC.

This clonotype was seen many times. The rearrangement links TRBV7-9 to TRBJ2-3, with TRBD2 as a possible D gene (6 bases). Germline V gene sequence: CDR1 SEHNR, CDR2 FQNEAQ (reference sequence). This CDR3 region has 17 residues. Trimming took 0 bases from V and 0 from J, leaving 13 bases between them. For the CDR3, the DNA is TGTGCCAGCAGCTTAGCGCGGGGACCGCCTAGCACAGATACGCAGTATTTT. This sequence encodes CASSLARGPPSTDTQYF.

V is TRBV18 and J is TRBJ1-6; D not resolved. Deletions cut 0 bases from V and 8 bases from J, with 8 bases between. CDR1 KGHSH and CDR2 LQKENI come from the germline V gene. The length of the CDR3 is 14 residues. The CDR3 nucleotides are TGTGCCAGCTCACCACCGGTCAGATATTCACCCCTCCACTTT. Encoded protein: CASSPPVRYSPLHF.

In its sample, this clonotype was seen many times. The V call is TRBV12-3 or TRBV12-4, the J call TRBJ1-2, with a tentative D call TRBD1 (6 bases). V was clipped by 5 bases and J by 6 bases, with 10 bases between them. This CDR3 contains 12 residues. DNA for the CDR3: TGTGCCAGCAGTCCACAGGGAGATGGCTACACCTTC. Protein sequence: CASSPQGDGYTF.

V usage is TRBV29-1 and J usage is TRBJ1-2, with D perhaps matching TRBD1 (5 bases). Germline lookup yields CDR1 SQVTM and CDR2 ANQGSEA. Trimming stripped 3 bases from V and 12 bases from J, with 17 bases between. The CDR3 has 12 amino acids. The CDR3 nucleotides read TGCAGCGTTGACCACCAGGGCAGTGACAACACCTTC. This gives the protein CSVDHQGSDNTF. Variable domain in full (rest from reference TRBV29-1 and TRBJ1-2): SAVISQKPSRDICQRGTSLTIQCQVDSQVTMMFWYRQQPGQSLTLIATANQGSEATYESGFVIDKFPISRPNLTFSTLTVSNMSPEDSSIYLCSVDHQGSDNTFGSGTRLTVV.

This clonotype was recorded many times. The chain joins TRBV5-1 to TRBJ1-1, with 11 bases identical to TRBD1. J was trimmed by 4 bases and V by 4 bases; bases with no gene match: 6. This CDR3 is 15 amino acids long. The germline V gene has CDR1 SGHRS and CDR2 YFSETQ. The CDR3 DNA reads TGCGCCAGCAGCCCGGGACAGGGGGTTGGCACTGAAGCTTTCTTT. The encoded protein is CASSPGQGVGTEAFF.

This clonotype has ten or more counts. This chain uses TRBV12-3 or TRBV12-4 with TRBJ1-1; 7 bases match TRBD1. The CDR3 loop spans 14 amino acids. J was trimmed by 1 base and V by 7 bases; bases with no gene match: 6. CDR3 region: CASTRGGRNTEAFF. For the CDR3, the DNA is TGTGCCAGCACCCGAGGGGGCCGGAACACTGAAGCTTTCTTT.

This clonotype was seen a handful of times. The chain is built from TRBV27 and TRBJ2-1, with TRBD2 matching over 7 bases. V lost 2 bases, J lost 2 bases, and 0 bases stayed unmatched. The CDR3 has 14 amino acids. Germline V gene data show CDR1 as MNHEY and CDR2 as SMNVEV (reference sequence). This chain's CDR3 is CASSLAGAYNEQFF. CDR3 nucleotide sequence: TGTGCCAGCAGTTTAGCGGGGGCCTACAATGAGCAGTTCTTC.

V and J are TRBV12-5 and TRBJ2-7; 12 bases map to TRBD2. The CDR3 sequence is 17 residues long. Germline assignment: CDR1 LGHNT and CDR2 FRNRAP. J was trimmed by 2 bases and V by 4 bases; bases with no gene match: 9. As DNA, the CDR3 is TGTGCTAGTGGTTCGCCGGGACTAGCGGGCTTAACCTACGAGCAGTACTTC. Translating gives CASGSPGLAGLTYEQYF. Combining the CDR3 with reference TRBV12-5 and TRBJ2-7 gives the whole variable domain DARVTQTPRHKVTEMGQEVTMRCQPILGHNTVFWYRQTMMQGLELLAYFRNRAPLDDSGMPKDRFSAEMPDATLATLKIQPSEPRDSAVYFCASGSPGLAGLTYEQYFGPGTRLTVT.

This rearrangement joins TRBV7-2 to TRBJ1-1; 9 nucleotides match TRBD1. The CDR3 loop spans 13 amino acids. V gave up 0 bases and J gave up 12 bases; unmatched junction bases: 5. Germline V gives CDR1 SGHTA, CDR2 FQGNSA. The CDR3 DNA is TGTGCCAGCAGCTTAGCTGGCGGACAGGGGACTTTCTTT. It encodes CASSLAGGQGTFF.

At least ten counts were recorded for this clonotype. This clone may be a read error of a much larger clone one base away. The rearrangement joins TRBV24-1 to TRBJ2-1, with 13 bases identical to TRBD2. The CDR3 has 13 residues. The germline CDR1 and CDR2 sequences are KGHDR and SFDVKD. The CDR3 DNA sequence: TGTGCCCCCAGCGGACTAGCGGGGGCCGAGCAGTTCTTC. Protein product: CAPSGLAGAEQFF.

Comments on this clonotype: Sequence at one end of the junction differs from germline and may be a read error. The rearrangement uses TRBV7-7 and TRBJ2-1, with D perhaps TRBD1 (6 bases). CDR1 is SSHAT and CDR2 is FNYEAQ in the germline V gene (reference sequence). This CDR3 has 13 amino acids. CDR3 protein: CASSFARGNEQFF. The CDR3 DNA is TGTGCTAGCAGCTTCGCAAGGGGGAATGAGCAGTTCTTC.